The sequence of this T cell receptor (beta chain) was determined in a study of cytomegalovirus exposure and HLA in healthy donors. On the study more broadly: Unique TCRs from HLA-typed donors, about 78 million of them, were held in an early data release.

Overall study findings and caveats: Later analysis suggested links between common viral pathogens and several top significant clusters. Reportedly, HLA-A and HLA-B alleles of most subjects were accurately predicted from TCR beta.

The PCR contained 60 Vbeta and 13 Jbeta primers. Profiled with immunoSEQ multiplex PCR; TCRdb holds only in-frame clones, not every one. This table has over 100,000 clones, 50% to 65% appearing once. About this clone: Its antigen remains unidentified.

CDR3 length: 15 residues. Germline lookup yields CDR1 SGHDT and CDR2 YYEEEE. V trimming: 0 bases; J trimming: 4 bases; junction bases outside the gene matches: 7. This receptor was taken from a man in his forties or fifties in good health and CMV-seropositive. This chain uses TRBV5-6 with TRBJ2-7; 7 bases fit TRBD2. Source material: PBMCs. CDR3 in amino acids: CASSLDGGGPYEQYF. CDR3 in DNA: TGTGCCAGCAGCTTGGATGGGGGAGGGCCTTACGAGCAGTACTTC.